What follows are 3 T cell receptor beta chains derived from one specimen sequenced in a study of T cell changes during pregnancy in multiple sclerosis. Data came from immunoSEQ multiplex PCR; TCRdb stores just in-frame clones and leaves some out. The table records around 43,000 clones, approximately 90% of them present only once. The source material was CD4+ T cells from peripheral blood mononuclear cells, sampled before pregnancy. The receptors shown here come from a female donor with multiple sclerosis, enrolled in a pregnancy study.

DNA for the CDR3: TGTGCCAGCAGGGGACAGGGGGCTACTTTATACGAGCAGTACTTC. Residues: CASRGQGATLYEQYF. V is TRBV6-1 and J is TRBJ2-7; 12 bases agree with TRBD1. Per germline, CDR1 MNHNS and CDR2 SASEGT. Trimming at V came to 6 bases and at J to 4 bases, leaving 7 bases not matched to a gene. This CDR3 contains 15 residues.

This chain links TRBV15 with TRBJ2-2; D perhaps matches TRBD1 (5 bases). Germline CDR1 reads LNHNV; CDR2 reads YYDKDF (reference sequence). The CDR3 totals 15 residues. Trimming left V 0 bases short and J 7 bases short, with 12 bases between. The CDR3 loop is CATSREWGWGGELFF. The CDR3 DNA reads TGTGCCACCAGCAGAGAGTGGGGCTGGGGCGGGGAGCTGTTTTTT.

This chain connects TRBV6-5 to TRBJ2-5, with 9 bases that match TRBD1. Germline V CDR1 and CDR2: MNHEY, SVGAGI. V lost 5 bases, J lost 6 bases, and 7 bases stayed unmatched. The CDR3 covers 14 residues. The CDR3 DNA reads as TGTGCCAGCAGTACCACAGGGGGCGAAAAGACCCAGTACTTC. Translated, it gives CASSTTGGEKTQYF.